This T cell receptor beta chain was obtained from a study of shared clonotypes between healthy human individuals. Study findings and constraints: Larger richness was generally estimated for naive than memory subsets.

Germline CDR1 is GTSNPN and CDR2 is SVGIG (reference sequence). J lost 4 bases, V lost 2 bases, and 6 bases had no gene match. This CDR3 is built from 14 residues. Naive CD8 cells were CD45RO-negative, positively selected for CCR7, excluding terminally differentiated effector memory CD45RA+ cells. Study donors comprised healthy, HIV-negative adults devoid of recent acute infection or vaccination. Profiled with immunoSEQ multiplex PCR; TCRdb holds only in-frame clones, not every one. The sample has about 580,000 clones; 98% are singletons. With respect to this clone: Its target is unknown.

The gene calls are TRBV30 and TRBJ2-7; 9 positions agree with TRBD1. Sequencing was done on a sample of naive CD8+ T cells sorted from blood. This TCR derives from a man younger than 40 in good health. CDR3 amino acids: CAWSITGGGYEQYF. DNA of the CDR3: TGTGCCTGGAGTATTACAGGGGGCGGGTACGAGCAGTACTTC.